The clone carrying this TCR beta chain was seen more than once but under ten times. What it recognizes is unknown. The time point here: sample taken at primary tumor resection. Unsorted whole RNA from tumor, nontumor lung or frozen PBMC underwent sequencing. MiXCR was run by TCRdb on the 5' RACE reads, yielding one entry per CDR3 protein. The repertoire consists of fewer than 20,000 distinct CDR3 sequences, with 7.5% occurring once and the leading ten covering roughly 25%. The sample originates from a study of spatial heterogeneity in lung cancer. Study overall: Detected sequences consistently included more beta-chain ones than alpha-chain ones. The mean occurrence of each unique TCR and UMI combination in raw reads exceeded 8.5. Study-wide results and limits: In tumors, expanded intratumoral alpha and beta TCR counts tracked mutation counts.

The V and J ends lost 10 bases and 5 bases respectively, with 17 bases between them. Germline V gene data show CDR1 as WNHNN and CDR2 as SYGVQD (reference sequence). The CDR3 has 13 residues. This clonotype originated in a male donor with early-stage non-small cell lung cancer. The chain links TRBV10-1 to TRBJ1-1; D remains ambiguous. This specimen was lung tumor tissue, taken at surgery. The CDR3 protein is CATRVGRLTEAFF. CDR3 nucleotide sequence: TGCGCCACCCGAGTTGGACGCCTGACTGAAGCTTTCTTT.